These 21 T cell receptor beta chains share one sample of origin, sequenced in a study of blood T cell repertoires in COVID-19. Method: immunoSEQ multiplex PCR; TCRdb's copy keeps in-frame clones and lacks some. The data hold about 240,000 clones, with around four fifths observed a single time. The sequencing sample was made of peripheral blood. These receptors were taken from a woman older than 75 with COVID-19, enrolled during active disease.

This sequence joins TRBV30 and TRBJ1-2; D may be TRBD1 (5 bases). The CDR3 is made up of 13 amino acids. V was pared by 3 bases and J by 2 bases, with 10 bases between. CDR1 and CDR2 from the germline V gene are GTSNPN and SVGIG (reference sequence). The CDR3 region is CAWRRGPNYGYTF. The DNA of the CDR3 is TGTGCCTGGAGAAGGGGCCCAAACTATGGCTACACCTTC.

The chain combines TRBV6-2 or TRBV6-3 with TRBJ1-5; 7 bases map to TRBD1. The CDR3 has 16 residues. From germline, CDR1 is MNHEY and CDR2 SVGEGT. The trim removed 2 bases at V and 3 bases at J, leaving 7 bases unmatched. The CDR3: CASSYGTVNINQPQHF. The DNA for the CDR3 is TGTGCCAGCAGTTACGGGACAGTCAATATCAATCAGCCCCAGCATTTT.

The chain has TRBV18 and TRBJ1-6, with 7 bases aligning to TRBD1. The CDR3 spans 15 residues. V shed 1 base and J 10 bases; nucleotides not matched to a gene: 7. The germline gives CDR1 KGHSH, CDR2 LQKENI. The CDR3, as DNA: TGTGCCAGCTCACCACAGGGGGCAACGGGATCACCCCTCCACTTT. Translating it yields CASSPQGATGSPLHF. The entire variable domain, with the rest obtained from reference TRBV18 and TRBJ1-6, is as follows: NAGVMQNPRHLVRRRGQEARLRCSPMKGHSHVYWYRQLPEEGLKFMVYLQKENIIDESGMPKERFSAEFPKEGPSILRIQQVVRGDSAAYFCASSPQGATGSPLHFGNGTRLTVT.

In DNA form, the CDR3 reads TGTGCCAGCAGCTTAGGGGGCTCGGCTTATGCAACTAATGAAAAACTGTTTTTT. Protein sequence: CASSLGGSAYATNEKLFF. The chain uses TRBV5-4 and TRBJ1-4, with 7 bases aligning to TRBD1. The CDR3 extends over 18 amino acids. The junction had 10 bases not matched to a gene; V was cut back by 2 bases and J by 0 bases. Germline V lookup: CDR1 SGHNT, CDR2 YYREEE (reference sequence).

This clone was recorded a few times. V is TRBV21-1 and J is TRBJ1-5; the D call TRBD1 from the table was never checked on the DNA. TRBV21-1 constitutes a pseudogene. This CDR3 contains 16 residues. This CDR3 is CASSPDEGARVQPQHF. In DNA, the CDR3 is TGTGCCAGCAGTCCTGACGAGGGGGCGCGTGTTCAGCCCCAGCATTTT.

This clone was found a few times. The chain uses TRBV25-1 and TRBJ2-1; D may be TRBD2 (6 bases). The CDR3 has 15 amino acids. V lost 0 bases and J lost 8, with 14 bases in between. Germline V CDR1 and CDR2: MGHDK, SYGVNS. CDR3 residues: CASSEYSGGSDEQFF. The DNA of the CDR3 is TGTGCCAGCAGTGAATATAGTGGGGGGTCGGATGAGCAGTTCTTC.

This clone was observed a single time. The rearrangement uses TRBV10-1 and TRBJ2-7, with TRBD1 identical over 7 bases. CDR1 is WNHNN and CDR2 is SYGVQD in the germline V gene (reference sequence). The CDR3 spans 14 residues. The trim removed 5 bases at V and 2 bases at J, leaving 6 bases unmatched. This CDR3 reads CASSSPGQPYEQYF. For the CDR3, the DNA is TGCGCCAGCAGTTCTCCGGGACAGCCCTACGAGCAGTACTTC.

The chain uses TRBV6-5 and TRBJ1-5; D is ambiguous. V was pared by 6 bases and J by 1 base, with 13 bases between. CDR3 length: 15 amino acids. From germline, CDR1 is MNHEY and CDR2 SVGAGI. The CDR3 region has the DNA TGTGCCAGCAGCCTTCGCGAGAGGAGCAATCAGCCCCAGCATTTT. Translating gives CASSLRERSNQPQHF.

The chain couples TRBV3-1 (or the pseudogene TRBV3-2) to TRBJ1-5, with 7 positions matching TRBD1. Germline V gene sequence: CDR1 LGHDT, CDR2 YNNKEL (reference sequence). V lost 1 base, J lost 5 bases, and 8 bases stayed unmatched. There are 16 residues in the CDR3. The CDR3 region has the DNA TGTGCCAGCAGCCAAGGCAGGCCACAGGGGCATCAGCCCCAGCATTTT. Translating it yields CASSQGRPQGHQPQHF.

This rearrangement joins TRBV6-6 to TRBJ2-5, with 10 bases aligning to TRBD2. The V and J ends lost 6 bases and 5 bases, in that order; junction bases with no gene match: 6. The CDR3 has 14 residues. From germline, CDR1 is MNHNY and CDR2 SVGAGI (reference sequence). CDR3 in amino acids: CASRSAGGLETQYF. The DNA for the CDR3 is TGTGCCAGCAGATCAGCGGGGGGGCTTGAGACCCAGTACTTC.

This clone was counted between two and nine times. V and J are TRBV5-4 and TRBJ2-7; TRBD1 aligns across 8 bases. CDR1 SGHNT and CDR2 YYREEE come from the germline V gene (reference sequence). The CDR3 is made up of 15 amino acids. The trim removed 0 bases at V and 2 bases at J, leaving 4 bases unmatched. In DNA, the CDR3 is TGTGCCAGCAGCTTGGGTCAGGGGGCGACCTACGAGCAGTACTTC. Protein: CASSLGQGATYEQYF.

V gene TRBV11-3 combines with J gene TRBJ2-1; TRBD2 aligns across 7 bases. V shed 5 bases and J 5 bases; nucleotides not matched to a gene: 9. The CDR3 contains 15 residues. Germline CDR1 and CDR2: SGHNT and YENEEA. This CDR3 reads CASSHRWGTNNEQFF. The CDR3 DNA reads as TGTGCCAGCAGCCACAGGTGGGGGACTAACAATGAGCAGTTCTTC.

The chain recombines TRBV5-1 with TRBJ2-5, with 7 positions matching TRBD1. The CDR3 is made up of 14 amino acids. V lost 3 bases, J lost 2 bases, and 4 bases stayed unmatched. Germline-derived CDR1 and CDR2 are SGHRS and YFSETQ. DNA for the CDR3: TGCGCCAGCAGCTGGGGACAGCTACAAGAGACCCAGTACTTC. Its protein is CASSWGQLQETQYF.

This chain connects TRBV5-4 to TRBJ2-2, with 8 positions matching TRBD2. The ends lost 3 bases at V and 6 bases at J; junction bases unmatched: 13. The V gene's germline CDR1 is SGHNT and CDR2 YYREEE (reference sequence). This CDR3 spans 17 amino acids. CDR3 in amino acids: CASSSALHRGGAGELFF. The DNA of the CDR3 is TGTGCCAGCAGCTCCGCACTGCACCGGGGGGGAGCCGGGGAGCTGTTTTTT.

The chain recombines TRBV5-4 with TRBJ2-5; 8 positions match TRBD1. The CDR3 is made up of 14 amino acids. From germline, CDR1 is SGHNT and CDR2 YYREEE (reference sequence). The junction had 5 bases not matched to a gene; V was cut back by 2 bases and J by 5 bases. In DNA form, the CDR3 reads TGTGCCAGCAGCTTTCCAGGGGGCGGTGAGACCCAGTACTTC. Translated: CASSFPGGGETQYF.

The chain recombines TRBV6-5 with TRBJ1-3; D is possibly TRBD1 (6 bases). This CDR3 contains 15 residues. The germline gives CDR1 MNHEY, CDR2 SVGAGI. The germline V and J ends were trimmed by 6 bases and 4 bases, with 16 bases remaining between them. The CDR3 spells CASRPGGADGNTIYF. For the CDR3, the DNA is TGTGCCAGCAGGCCTGGGGGGGCGGACGGAAACACCATATATTTT.

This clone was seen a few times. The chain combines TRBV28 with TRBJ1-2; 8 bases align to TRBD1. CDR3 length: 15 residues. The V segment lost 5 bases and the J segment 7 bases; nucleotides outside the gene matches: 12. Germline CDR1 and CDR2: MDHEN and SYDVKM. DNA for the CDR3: TGTGCCAGCAGTCCCCGGGCCAGGGGGCTGGGTGGCTACACCTTC. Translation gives CASSPRARGLGGYTF.

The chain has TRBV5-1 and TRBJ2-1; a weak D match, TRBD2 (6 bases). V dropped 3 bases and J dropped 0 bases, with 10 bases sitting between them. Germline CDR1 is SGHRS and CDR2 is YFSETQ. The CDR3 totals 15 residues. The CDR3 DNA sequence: TGCGCCAGCAGCTCGGGACTCAGCTCCTACAATGAGCAGTTCTTC. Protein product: CASSSGLSSYNEQFF.

The CDR3 loop reads CASSLSGDEKLFF. CDR3 bases: TGTGCCAGCAGCTTATCAGGGGACGAAAAACTGTTTTTT. The V call is TRBV7-9, the J call TRBJ1-4, with TRBD1 as a possible D gene (6 bases). Germline V gene data show CDR1 as SEHNR and CDR2 as FQNEAQ (reference sequence). The V end lost 2 bases, the J end lost 8 bases, and 9 bases lay between the germline ends. There are 13 residues in the CDR3.

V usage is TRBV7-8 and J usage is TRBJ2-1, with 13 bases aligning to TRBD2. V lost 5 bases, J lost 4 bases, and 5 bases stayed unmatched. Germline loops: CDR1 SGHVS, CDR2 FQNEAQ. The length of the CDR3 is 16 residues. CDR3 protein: CASSGGLAGVYNEQFF. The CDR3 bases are TGTGCCAGCAGCGGTGGACTAGCGGGGGTTTACAATGAGCAGTTCTTC.

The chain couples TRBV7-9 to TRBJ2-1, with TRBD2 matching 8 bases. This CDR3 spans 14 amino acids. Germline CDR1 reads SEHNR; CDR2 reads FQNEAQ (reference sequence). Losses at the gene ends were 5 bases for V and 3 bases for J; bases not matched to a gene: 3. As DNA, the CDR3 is TGTGCCAGCAGCCTGACTAGCGACTACAATGAGCAGTTCTTC. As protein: CASSLTSDYNEQFF.